This entry lists 21 T cell receptor beta chains sequenced from one sample in a study of T cells in Graves' hyperthyroidism and ophthalmopathy. From RNA transcripts, TCR beta CDR3 regions were amplified. HTBI primers were employed in a first-round RT-PCR of the TCR CDR3. Each CDR3 protein gets one entry after TCRdb re-called the multiplex PCR reads with MiXCR. The sample holds roughly 170,000 distinct CDR3 sequences, 8% to 9.5% seen once. The sequenced sample was blood. Receptors were obtained from a woman aged 18-30 years with Graves' hyperthyroidism that later progressed to Graves' ophthalmopathy.

Many counts were recorded for this clonotype. The J gene is TRBJ2-1, the V gene TRBV24-1; 13 positions agree with TRBD2. The CDR3 is 17 amino acids. V shed 4 bases and J 5 bases; nucleotides not matched to a gene: 7. Looked up from germline, CDR1 is KGHDR and CDR2 is SFDVKD. CDR3 coding DNA: TGTGCCACCAGTGACAGGACTAGCGGGAGTATCCACAATGAGCAGTTCTTC. It is translated as CATSDRTSGSIHNEQFF.

The table lists this clonotype with many counts. The chain couples TRBV5-6 to TRBJ2-7; TRBD1 matches at 9 bases. The CDR3 runs to 15 residues. With 0 bases clipped from V and 2 bases from J, the junction kept 3 bases outside the gene matches. The germline CDR1 and CDR2 sequences are SGHDT and YYEEEE. In nucleotides, the CDR3 is TGTGCCAGCAGCTTGGGGACAGGGGCACCCTACGAGCAGTACTTC. Protein: CASSLGTGAPYEQYF.

This clonotype was observed many times. The chain couples TRBV2 to TRBJ1-4; perhaps TRBD1 as D (5 bases). CDR3 length equals 15 residues. V lost 4 bases, J lost 8 bases, and 17 bases lay in between. CDR1 is SNHLY, CDR2 FYNNEI, per germline. The CDR3, as DNA: TGTGCCAGCAGTGGACAAGGGGCCCTCGGGGAAAAACTGTTTTTT. Residues: CASSGQGALGEKLFF. Together with reference TRBV2 and TRBJ1-4, the CDR3 gives the full variable domain: EPEVTQTPSHQVTQMGQEVILRCVPISNHLYFYWYRQILGQKVEFLVSFYNNEISEKSEIFDDQFSVERPDGSNFTLKIRSTKLEDSAMYFCASSGQGALGEKLFFGSGTQLSVL.

There are many counts of this clonotype. The CDR3 DNA sequence: TGTGCCAGCAGCCCCGATTCGACAGCGCCCTACGAGCAGTACTTC. Translation gives CASSPDSTAPYEQYF. V and J are TRBV3-1 and TRBJ2-7, with a tentative D call TRBD1 (5 bases). The CDR3 loop spans 15 amino acids. The V and J ends lost 4 bases and 2 bases respectively, with 15 bases between them. The V gene's germline CDR1 is LGHDT and CDR2 YNNKEL (reference sequence).

This clonotype turned up a few times. The chain employs TRBV20-1 and TRBJ2-2; 11 positions agree with TRBD2. The CDR3 consists of 15 residues. The trim removed 1 base at V and 6 bases at J, leaving 4 bases unmatched. Germline-derived CDR1 and CDR2 are DFQATT and SNEGSKA (reference sequence). CDR3: CSARVASGGPGELFF. The CDR3 bases are TGCAGTGCTAGAGTGGCTAGCGGGGGGCCCGGGGAGCTGTTTTTT.

The chain uses TRBV19 and TRBJ1-6; TRBD1 agrees at 9 bases. The CDR3 runs 15 residues. Germline-derived CDR1 and CDR2 are LNHDA and SQIVND (reference sequence). J lost 7 bases, V lost 3 bases, and 4 bases had no gene match. DNA of the CDR3: TGTGCCAGTAGTATCCTGGACAGGGGCAATTCACCCCTCCACTTT. Its translation: CASSILDRGNSPLHF.

This clonotype has ten or more counts. The chain couples TRBV28 to TRBJ2-7; D is unclear. The CDR3 length is 12 residues. Germline lookup yields CDR1 MDHEN and CDR2 SYDVKM. Trimming cost V 7 bases and J 2 bases, with 9 bases left between them. The CDR3 loop is CASTQGPYEQYF. The CDR3 bases are TGTGCCAGCACCCAAGGTCCCTACGAGCAGTACTTC.

Many counts were recorded for this clonotype. This sequence joins TRBV12-3 or TRBV12-4 and TRBJ2-6; the D is unclear. The V and J ends lost 7 bases and 1 base respectively, with 5 bases between them. The length of the CDR3 is 13 residues. The CDR3 reads CASTLSGANVLTF. As DNA, the CDR3 is TGTGCCAGCACCCTATCTGGGGCCAACGTCCTGACTTTC.

This rearrangement joins TRBV6-2 or TRBV6-3 to TRBJ1-4, with TRBD1 as a possible D gene (6 bases). V was shortened by 0 bases and J by 8 bases, with 13 bases between the two germline ends. The V gene's germline CDR1 is MNHEY and CDR2 SVGEGT. This CDR3 is built from 15 residues. CDR3 protein: CASSYSRGGMEKLFF. Written as DNA, the CDR3 is TGTGCCAGCAGTTACTCGAGGGGGGGCATGGAAAAACTGTTTTTT.

This clonotype was observed at least ten times. The chain links TRBV19 to TRBJ2-1; no firm D call. The CDR3 has 12 residues. The germline V gene has CDR1 LNHDA and CDR2 SQIVND (reference sequence). Trimming cost V 5 bases and J 7 bases, with 9 bases left between them. Here the CDR3 reads CASSFDKNEQFF. CDR3 nucleotide sequence: TGTGCCAGTAGTTTTGACAAAAATGAGCAGTTCTTC. The full variable domain, in which reference TRBV19 and TRBJ2-1 provide the parts outside the CDR3, is DGGITQSPKYLFRKEGQNVTLSCEQNLNHDAMYWYRQDPGQGLRLIYYSQIVNDFQKGDIAEGYSVSREKKESFPLTVTSAQKNPTAFYLCASSFDKNEQFFGPGTRLTVL.

This clonotype was observed at least ten times. The chain carries TRBV6-5 and TRBJ2-3; 8 nucleotides line up with TRBD2. The CDR3 contains 15 residues. Germline CDR1 and CDR2: MNHEY and SVGAGI. The J segment lost 5 bases and the V segment lost 6 bases, leaving 10 bases of the junction unmatched. The CDR3 protein is CASSLLAAKGDTQYF. The CDR3 nucleotides are TGTGCCAGCAGCTTACTAGCGGCAAAAGGAGATACGCAGTATTTT.

This clonotype was counted at least ten times. The gene calls are TRBV6-2 or TRBV6-3 and TRBJ2-2; TRBD2 matches 8 bases. V lost 5 bases, J lost 6 bases, and 8 bases stayed unmatched. CDR3 length: 15 residues. The germline CDR1 and CDR2 sequences are MNHEY and SVGEGT. The CDR3 DNA follows: TGTGCCAGCAGTACGGGAGGGGTGGTGGCCGGGGAGCTGTTTTTT. Translating gives CASSTGGVVAGELFF.

This clonotype was detected a few times. Just one base apart from a much larger clone, this may be a read error. CDR3 loop: CASSLFGLNTGELFF. CDR3 in DNA: TGTGCCAGCAGCTTATTTGGGTTGAACACCGGGGAGCTGTTTTTT. The chain has TRBV11-3 and TRBJ2-2; D gene ambiguous. CDR3 length: 15 amino acids. Germline CDR1 is SGHNT and CDR2 is YENEEA. Between the trimmed V and J ends, which lost 2 bases and 1 base, there was a span of 8 bases. Variable domain in full (rest from reference TRBV11-3 and TRBJ2-2): EAGVVQSPRYKIIEKKQPVAFWCNPISGHNTLYWYLQNLGQGPELLIRYENEEAVDDSQLPKDRFSAERLKGVDSTLKIQPAELGDSAVYLCASSLFGLNTGELFFGEGSRLTVL.

The chain joins TRBV5-5 to TRBJ2-1; 8 nucleotides match TRBD1. The CDR3 runs 16 residues. Germline values: CDR1 SGHKS, CDR2 YYEKEE (reference sequence). V was clipped by 2 bases and J by 0 bases; unmatched bases: 4. The CDR3 sequence is CASSFPTGGSYNEQFF. The CDR3 nucleotides read TGTGCCAGCAGCTTCCCAACAGGGGGCTCCTACAATGAGCAGTTCTTC.

This clonotype was seen at least ten times. V usage is TRBV6-1 and J usage is TRBJ2-5; 8 positions match TRBD2. The length of the CDR3 is 15 residues. The germline CDR1 and CDR2 sequences are MNHNS and SASEGT. The V and J ends lost 1 base and 0 bases, in that order; junction bases with no gene match: 1. CDR3 DNA: TGTGCCAGCAGTGAAGGCGGGGGGAACCAAGAGACCCAGTACTTC. This translates into CASSEGGGNQETQYF.

This clonotype occurred many times. CDR3 nucleotides: TGTGCCAGCAGTGAAGGAGTAGGGGTCCTGACTTTC. This sequence encodes CASSEGVGVLTF. The rearrangement links TRBV2 to TRBJ2-6, with D hard to call. V was cut by 1 base and J by 13 bases, with 8 bases left in between. This CDR3 comprises 12 residues. Germline loops: CDR1 SNHLY, CDR2 FYNNEI.

The gene calls are TRBV20-1 and TRBJ2-6; the D is unclear. Trimming cost V 3 bases and J 1 base, with 4 bases left between them. Germline V lookup: CDR1 DFQATT, CDR2 SNEGSKA (reference sequence). This CDR3 has 13 amino acids. This chain's CDR3 is CSASKSGANVLTF. The CDR3 region has the DNA TGCAGTGCTAGCAAATCTGGGGCCAACGTCCTGACTTTC.

This clonotype was seen a handful of times. The chain uses TRBV15 and TRBJ2-1; a weak D match, TRBD2 (6 bases). The V gene lost 5 bases and the J gene lost 4 bases, with 12 bases spanning the gap. Germline values: CDR1 LNHNV, CDR2 YYDKDF (reference sequence). CDR3 length equals 14 residues. CDR3 loop: CATSGLAPYNEQFF. CDR3 DNA sequence: TGTGCCACCAGCGGCCTAGCGCCATACAATGAGCAGTTCTTC.

This clonotype was observed at least ten times. The chain combines TRBV6-1 with TRBJ2-2, with D possibly TRBD1 on 6 matching bases. V was trimmed by 6 bases and J by 1 base, leaving 9 bases between them. The germline CDR1 and CDR2 sequences are MNHNS and SASEGT. The CDR3 extends over 14 amino acids. The CDR3 sequence is CASRTTGNTGELFF. CDR3 DNA sequence: TGTGCCAGCAGAACGACAGGGAACACCGGGGAGCTGTTTTTT.

This clonotype came up a few times. The CDR3, as DNA: TGTGCCAGCACCGAGACGGGGGCTAGCACAGATACGCAGTATTTT. It codes for CASTETGASTDTQYF. This chain uses TRBV3-1 with TRBJ2-3; D assignment may be TRBD1 or TRBD2 (6 bases each). CDR3 length: 15 amino acids. Trimming shortened V by 7 bases and J by 0 bases, and 14 bases separated the two germline ends. From germline, CDR1 is LGHDT and CDR2 YNNKEL (reference sequence).

This clonotype was recorded many times. V usage is TRBV6-6 and J usage is TRBJ2-7, with D tentatively TRBD1 (6 bases). The CDR3 covers 18 residues. V gave up 2 bases and J gave up 2 bases, with 22 bases separating them. Germline V gene data show CDR1 as MNHNY and CDR2 as SVGAGI (reference sequence). CDR3: CASSYRPYRASLPYEQYF. The CDR3 region has the DNA TGTGCCAGCAGTTACCGCCCTTACAGGGCATCCCTCCCCTACGAGCAGTACTTC.